This paragraph reports one T cell receptor (beta chain). Its antigen is still unknown. Trimming left V 5 bases short and J 7 bases short, with 21 bases between. Germline V gene sequence: CDR1 SGHAT, CDR2 FQNNGV. CDR3 size: 15 residues. The entire patient cohort was treatment-naive prior to thyroid surgery. The data were taken from a study of metastatic and nonmetastatic thyroid tumors. Study-wide background: It was across blood and tumor or nodule tissue from malignant and benign thyroid patients that repertoires were compared. Study-wide findings and caveats: Compared with benign nodules, malignant thyroid tumors were reported to have significantly higher TCR beta diversity in both blood and tumor.

Original data processing: Using the CDR3 differences seen across clinicopathological groups, the authors built a distant-metastasis classifier for papillary thyroid cancer, which was meant to discriminate distant-metastatic patients. TCRdb reanalyzed the PCR reads via MiXCR. None of the V and J calls come from the authors' own analysis; TCRdb made them. The table has nearly 25,000 clones, under 15% seen once; the top ten hold approximately 15%. The chain recombines TRBV11-2 with TRBJ2-7, with D perhaps matching TRBD1 (5 bases). What was sequenced was blood. This TCR came from a female donor with papillary thyroid cancer or a benign thyroid nodule (not recorded which). Some clones in this sample may be carry-over from other donors' samples. The CDR3 DNA reads TGTGCCAGCAGCCTAACATGGGGCTTAGGAGAAGAGCAGTACTTC. Its protein product is CASSLTWGLGEEQYF. The whole variable domain, filled in from reference TRBV11-2 and TRBJ2-7, reads EAGVAQSPRYKIIEKRQSVAFWCNPISGHATLYWYQQILGQGPKLLIQFQNNGVVDDSQLPKDRFSAERLKGVDSTLKIQPAKLEDSAVYLCASSLTWGLGEEQYFGPGTRLTVT.